The sequence of this T cell receptor beta chain was determined in a study of CD8 T cells in Susac syndrome. RNA, at about 0.45 to 1 ug, was reverse transcribed with random hexamers. TCRdb redid the calling of the immunoSEQ multiplex PCR reads with MiXCR, one entry per CDR3 protein. The profile covers 150,000 to 200,000 distinct CDR3 sequences, with roughly 95% appearing a single time and almost 0.095% taken by the ten largest. Germline assignment: CDR1 SGHRS and CDR2 YFSETQ. V dropped 4 bases and J dropped 3 bases, with 11 bases sitting between them. This CDR3 has 13 amino acids. FACS enriched CD8+ TEMRA cells, while bulk CD8+ and CD4+ were negatively isolated.

Sequenced sample: CD4+ T cells from PBMCs. The sequence was obtained from a human donor with multiple sclerosis. This chain uses TRBV5-1 with TRBJ2-7, with D possibly TRBD2 on 5 matching bases. The CDR3 nucleotides read TGCGCCAGCAGCGGAGGAACCTACTACGAGCAGTACTTC. It codes for CASSGGTYYEQYF.